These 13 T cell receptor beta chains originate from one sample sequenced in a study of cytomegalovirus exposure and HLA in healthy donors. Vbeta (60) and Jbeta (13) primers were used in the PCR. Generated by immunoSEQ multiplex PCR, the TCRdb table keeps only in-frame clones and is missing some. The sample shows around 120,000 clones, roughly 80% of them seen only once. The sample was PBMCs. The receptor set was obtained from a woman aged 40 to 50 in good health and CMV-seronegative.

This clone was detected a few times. The CDR3 region has the DNA TGCGCCAGCAGCTTGAGGGGGGGGGATGAAAAACTGTTTTTT. The encoded protein is CASSLRGGDEKLFF. The chain employs TRBV5-1 and TRBJ1-4; D possibly corresponds to TRBD1 (6 bases). CDR3 length: 14 amino acids. From germline, CDR1 is SGHRS and CDR2 YFSETQ. Trimming shortened V by 1 base and J by 6 bases, and 10 bases separated the two germline ends.

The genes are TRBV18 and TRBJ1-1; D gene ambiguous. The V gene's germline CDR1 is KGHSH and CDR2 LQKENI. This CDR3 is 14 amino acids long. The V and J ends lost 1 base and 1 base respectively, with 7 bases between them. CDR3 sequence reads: CASSPQEKNTEAFF. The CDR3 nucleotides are TGTGCCAGCTCACCACAGGAGAAGAACACTGAAGCTTTCTTT. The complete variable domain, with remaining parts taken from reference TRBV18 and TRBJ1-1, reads NAGVMQNPRHLVRRRGQEARLRCSPMKGHSHVYWYRQLPEEGLKFMVYLQKENIIDESGMPKERFSAEFPKEGPSILRIQQVVRGDSAAYFCASSPQEKNTEAFFGQGTRLTVV.

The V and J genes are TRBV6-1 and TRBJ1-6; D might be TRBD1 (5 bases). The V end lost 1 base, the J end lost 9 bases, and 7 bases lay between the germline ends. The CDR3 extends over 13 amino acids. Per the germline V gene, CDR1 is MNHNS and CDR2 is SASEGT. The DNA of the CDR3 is TGTGCCAGCAGTGAAGACAGGAGTTCACCCCTCCACTTT. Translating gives CASSEDRSSPLHF.

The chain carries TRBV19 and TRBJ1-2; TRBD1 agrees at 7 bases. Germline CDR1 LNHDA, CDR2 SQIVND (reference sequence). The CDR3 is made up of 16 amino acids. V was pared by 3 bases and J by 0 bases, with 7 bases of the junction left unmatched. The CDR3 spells CASSIPGTEPNYGYTF. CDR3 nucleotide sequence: TGTGCCAGTAGTATCCCGGGGACAGAGCCTAACTATGGCTACACCTTC. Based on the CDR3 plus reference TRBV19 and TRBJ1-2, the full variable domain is DGGITQSPKYLFRKEGQNVTLSCEQNLNHDAMYWYRQDPGQGLRLIYYSQIVNDFQKGDIAEGYSVSREKKESFPLTVTSAQKNPTAFYLCASSIPGTEPNYGYTFGSGTRLTVV.

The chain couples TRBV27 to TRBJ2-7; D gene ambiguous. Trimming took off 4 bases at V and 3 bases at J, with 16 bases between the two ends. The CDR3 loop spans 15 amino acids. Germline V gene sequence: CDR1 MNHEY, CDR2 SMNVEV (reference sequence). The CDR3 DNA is TGTGCCAGCAGTTCCTTCGTGGCAGGTATCTACGAGCAGTACTTC. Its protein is CASSSFVAGIYEQYF.

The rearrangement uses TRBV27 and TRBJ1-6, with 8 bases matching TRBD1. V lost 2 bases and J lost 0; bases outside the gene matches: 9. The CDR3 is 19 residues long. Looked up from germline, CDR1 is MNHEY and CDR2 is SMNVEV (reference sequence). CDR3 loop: CASSLGMGQASSYNSPLHF. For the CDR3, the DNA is TGTGCCAGCAGTTTAGGCATGGGACAGGCTAGCTCCTATAATTCACCCCTCCACTTT.

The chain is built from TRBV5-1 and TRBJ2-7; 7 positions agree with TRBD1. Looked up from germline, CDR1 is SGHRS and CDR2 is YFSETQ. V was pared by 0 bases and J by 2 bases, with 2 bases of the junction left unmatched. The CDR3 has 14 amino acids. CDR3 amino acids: CASSLVTGAYEQYF. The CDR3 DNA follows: TGCGCCAGCAGCTTGGTAACAGGGGCCTACGAGCAGTACTTC.

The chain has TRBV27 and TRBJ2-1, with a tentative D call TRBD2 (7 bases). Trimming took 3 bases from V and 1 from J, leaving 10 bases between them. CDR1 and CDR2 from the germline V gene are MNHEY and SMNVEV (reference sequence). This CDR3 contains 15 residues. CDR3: CASSLEGGSYNEQFF. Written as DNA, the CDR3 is TGTGCCAGCAGTTTGGAGGGGGGGTCCTACAATGAGCAGTTCTTC.

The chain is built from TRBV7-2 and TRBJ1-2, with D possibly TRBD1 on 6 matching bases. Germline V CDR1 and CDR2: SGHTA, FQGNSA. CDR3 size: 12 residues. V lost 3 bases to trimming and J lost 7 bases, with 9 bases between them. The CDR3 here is CASSFTGSGYTF. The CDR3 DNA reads TGTGCCAGCAGCTTCACAGGGTCTGGCTACACCTTC.

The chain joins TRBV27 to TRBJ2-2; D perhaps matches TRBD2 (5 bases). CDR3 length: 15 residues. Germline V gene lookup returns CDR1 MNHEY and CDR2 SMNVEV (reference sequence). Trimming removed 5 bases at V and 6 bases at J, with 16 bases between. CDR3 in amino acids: CASSPWTIGAGELFF. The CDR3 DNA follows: TGTGCCAGCAGTCCCTGGACGATCGGGGCCGGGGAGCTGTTTTTT.

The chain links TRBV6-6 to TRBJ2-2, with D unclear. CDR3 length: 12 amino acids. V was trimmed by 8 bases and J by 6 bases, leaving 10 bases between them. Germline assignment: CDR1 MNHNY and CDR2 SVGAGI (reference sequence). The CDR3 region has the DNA TGTGCCAGCTCGCCGCAGGCCGGGGAGCTGTTTTTT. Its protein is CASSPQAGELFF.

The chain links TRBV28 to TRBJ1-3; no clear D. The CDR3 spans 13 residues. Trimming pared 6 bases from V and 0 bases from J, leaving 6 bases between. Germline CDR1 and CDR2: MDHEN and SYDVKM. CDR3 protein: CASSFSSGNTIYF. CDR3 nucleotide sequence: TGTGCCAGCAGCTTTAGCTCTGGAAACACCATATATTTT. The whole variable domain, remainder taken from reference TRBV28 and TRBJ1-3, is DVKVTQSSRYLVKRTGEKVFLECVQDMDHENMFWYRQDPGLGLRLIYFSYDVKMKEKGDIPEGYSVSREKKERFSLILESASTNQTSMYLCASSFSSGNTIYFGEGSWLTVV.

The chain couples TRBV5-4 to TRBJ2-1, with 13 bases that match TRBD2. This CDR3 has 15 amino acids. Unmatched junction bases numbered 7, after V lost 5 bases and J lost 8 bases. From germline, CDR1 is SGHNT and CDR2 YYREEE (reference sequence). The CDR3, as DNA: TGTGCCAGCAGACCCGGGACTAGCGGGACCGATGAGCAGTTCTTC. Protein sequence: CASRPGTSGTDEQFF.